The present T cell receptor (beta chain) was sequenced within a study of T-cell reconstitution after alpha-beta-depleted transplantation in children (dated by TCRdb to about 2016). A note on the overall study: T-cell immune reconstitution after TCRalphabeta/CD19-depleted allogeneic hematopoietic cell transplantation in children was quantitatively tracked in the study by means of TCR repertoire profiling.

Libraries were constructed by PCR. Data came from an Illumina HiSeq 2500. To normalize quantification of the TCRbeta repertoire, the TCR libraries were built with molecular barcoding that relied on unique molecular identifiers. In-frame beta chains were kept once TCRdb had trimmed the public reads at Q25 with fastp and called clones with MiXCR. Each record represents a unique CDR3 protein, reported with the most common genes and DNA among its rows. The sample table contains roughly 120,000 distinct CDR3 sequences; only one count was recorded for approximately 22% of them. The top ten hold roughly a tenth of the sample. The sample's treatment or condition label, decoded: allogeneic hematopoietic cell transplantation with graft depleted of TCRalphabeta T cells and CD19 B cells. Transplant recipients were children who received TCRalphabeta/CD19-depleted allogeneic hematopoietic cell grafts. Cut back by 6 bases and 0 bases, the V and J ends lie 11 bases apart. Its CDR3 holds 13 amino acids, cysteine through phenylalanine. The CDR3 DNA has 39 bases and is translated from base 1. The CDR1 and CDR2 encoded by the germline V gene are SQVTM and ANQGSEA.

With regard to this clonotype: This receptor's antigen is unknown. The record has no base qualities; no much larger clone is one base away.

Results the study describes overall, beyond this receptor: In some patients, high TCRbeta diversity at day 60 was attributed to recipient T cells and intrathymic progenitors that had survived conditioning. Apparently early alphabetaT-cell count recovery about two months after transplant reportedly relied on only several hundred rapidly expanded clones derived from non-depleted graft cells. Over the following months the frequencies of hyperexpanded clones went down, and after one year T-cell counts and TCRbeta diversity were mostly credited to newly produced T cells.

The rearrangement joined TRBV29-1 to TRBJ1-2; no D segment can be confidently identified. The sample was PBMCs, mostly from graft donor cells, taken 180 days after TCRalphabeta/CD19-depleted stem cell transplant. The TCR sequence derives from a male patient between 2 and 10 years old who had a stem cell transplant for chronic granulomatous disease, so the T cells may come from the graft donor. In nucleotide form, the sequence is TGCAGCGTCCCGGACCGGACTAACTATGGCTACACCTTC. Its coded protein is CSVPDRTNYGYTF.